The 15 T cell receptor beta chains in this list originate from one sample, sequenced in a study of CD8 T cells in Susac syndrome. Random-hexamer reverse transcription was applied to roughly 0.45 to 1 ug RNA. In TCRdb, the immunoSEQ multiplex PCR reads were re-called with MiXCR into one record per CDR3 protein. The sample contains around 140,000 distinct CDR3 sequences, approximately 94% of which appear only once. Sample: CD4+ T cells from PBMCs. The receptors stem from a human donor in good health.

V is TRBV12-3 or TRBV12-4 and J is TRBJ2-7; TRBD2 matches at 7 bases. The CDR3 has 14 residues. The J segment lost 5 bases and the V segment lost 5 bases, leaving 9 bases of the junction unmatched. The CDR3 bases are TGTGCCAGCAGTCTGGCGCGGGAGCCCCACGAGCAGTACTTC. Encoded protein: CASSLAREPHEQYF.

This chain connects TRBV11-2 to TRBJ1-5; the match to TRBD1 covers 7 bases. Trimming took 5 bases from V and 3 from J; bases not matched to a gene: 13. The CDR3 runs 17 residues. Germline V CDR1 and CDR2: SGHAT, FQNNGV. The chain's CDR3 is CASSATGVPRDNQPQHF. CDR3 DNA: TGTGCCAGCAGCGCAACAGGGGTTCCTCGTGACAATCAGCCCCAGCATTTT. Together with reference TRBV11-2 and TRBJ1-5, the CDR3 gives the full variable domain: EAGVAQSPRYKIIEKRQSVAFWCNPISGHATLYWYQQILGQGPKLLIQFQNNGVVDDSQLPKDRFSAERLKGVDSTLKIQPAKLEDSAVYLCASSATGVPRDNQPQHFGDGTRLSIL.

The rearrangement uses TRBV6-2 or TRBV6-3 and TRBJ2-7, with 9 bases that match TRBD2. V dropped 7 bases and J dropped 2; count of bases not matched to a gene: 9. Per germline, CDR1 MNHEY and CDR2 SVGEGT. The CDR3 is made up of 15 amino acids. The CDR3 sequence is CASNNGLATTYEQYF. CDR3 nucleotide sequence: TGTGCCAGCAATAATGGACTAGCGACCACCTACGAGCAGTACTTC.

This sequence joins TRBV4-1 and TRBJ2-2, with 7 nucleotides matching TRBD1. CDR1 and CDR2 from the germline V gene are MGHRA and YSYEKL. V was pared by 4 bases and J by 3 bases, with 5 bases of the junction left unmatched. CDR3 length equals 15 residues. The CDR3 region is CASSPTGADTGELFF. CDR3 bases: TGCGCCAGCAGCCCTACAGGGGCGGACACCGGGGAGCTGTTTTTT.

The J gene is TRBJ2-7, the V gene TRBV2; D remains ambiguous. This CDR3 is built from 12 residues. CDR1 is SNHLY and CDR2 is FYNNEI in the germline V gene. Deletions cut 6 bases from V and 4 bases from J, with 10 bases between. As DNA, the CDR3 is TGTGCCAGCAGGGGCTTAGATTACGAGCAGTACTTC. Translated: CASRGLDYEQYF. Complete variable domain (other parts from reference TRBV2 and TRBJ2-7): EPEVTQTPSHQVTQMGQEVILRCVPISNHLYFYWYRQILGQKVEFLVSFYNNEISEKSEIFDDQFSVERPDGSNFTLKIRSTKLEDSAMYFCASRGLDYEQYFGPGTRLTVT.

The chain recombines TRBV27 with TRBJ2-3, with D unresolved. The CDR3 loop spans 14 amino acids. The germline gives CDR1 MNHEY, CDR2 SMNVEV (reference sequence). Trimming stripped 2 bases from V and 5 bases from J, with 11 bases between. The CDR3 is CASSLSGELDTQYF. For the CDR3, the DNA is TGTGCCAGCAGTTTAAGTGGGGAATTAGATACGCAGTATTTT.

The count of this clonotype is one. The chain recombines TRBV5-6 with TRBJ1-2; 8 bases match TRBD1. Germline lookup yields CDR1 SGHDT and CDR2 YYEEEE. The length of the CDR3 is 14 residues. The trim removed 4 bases at V and 8 bases at J, leaving 10 bases unmatched. CDR3 in amino acids: CASSVPTGEVGYTF. In nucleotides, the CDR3 is TGTGCCAGCAGCGTCCCGACAGGGGAGGTAGGCTACACCTTC. The full variable domain, rest sourced from reference TRBV5-6 and TRBJ1-2, is DAGVTQSPTHLIKTRGQQVTLRCSPKSGHDTVSWYQQALGQGPQFIFQYYEEEERQRGNFPDRFSGHQFPNYSSELNVNALLLGDSALYLCASSVPTGEVGYTFGSGTRLTVV.

In DNA, the CDR3 is TGCAGTGCTACTTTTATTCGGGACAGGGGGCTCAATGAGCAGTTCTTC. Residues: CSATFIRDRGLNEQFF. The V and J genes are TRBV20-1 and TRBJ2-1; TRBD1 matches at 12 bases. Unmatched junction bases numbered 10, after V lost 4 bases and J lost 6 bases. This CDR3 contains 16 residues. Germline values: CDR1 DFQATT, CDR2 SNEGSKA (reference sequence).

The V and J genes are TRBV5-4 and TRBJ2-4, with TRBD2 identical over 12 bases. V dropped 3 bases and J dropped 7; count of bases not matched to a gene: 8. The CDR3 runs to 16 residues. Germline CDR1 is SGHNT and CDR2 is YYREEE (reference sequence). The CDR3: CASSSSRTSGVNIQYF. CDR3 nucleotides: TGTGCCAGCAGCTCCTCCCGGACTAGCGGGGTGAACATTCAGTACTTC.

This chain uses TRBV5-1 with TRBJ1-1; no firm D call. The ends were cut back, 2 bases at V and 2 bases at J, with 10 bases in the middle. From germline, CDR1 is SGHRS and CDR2 YFSETQ. This CDR3 has 14 amino acids. CDR3 residues: CASSLQKSNTEAFF. The CDR3 nucleotides read TGCGCCAGCAGCTTACAGAAGTCCAACACTGAAGCTTTCTTT.

This clonotype was counted a single time. This sequence joins TRBV19 and TRBJ2-3, with no clear D. Germline assignment: CDR1 LNHDA and CDR2 SQIVND (reference sequence). The CDR3 sequence is 13 residues long. V was shortened by 5 bases and J by 4 bases, with 10 bases between the two germline ends. CDR3 bases: TGTGCCAGTAGTCTGGGTTGGGCAGATACGCAGTATTTT. Its protein product is CASSLGWADTQYF.

The V and J genes are TRBV11-2 and TRBJ2-2; 8 nucleotides match TRBD1. Germline CDR1 is SGHAT and CDR2 is FQNNGV. Trimming removed 6 bases from V and 3 bases from J; junction bases left unmatched: 3. This CDR3 contains 14 residues. CDR3: CASRSGGDTGELFF. The CDR3 DNA reads as TGTGCCAGCAGATCAGGGGGCGACACCGGGGAGCTGTTTTTT.

The gene calls are TRBV2 and TRBJ2-1, with D tentatively TRBD1 or TRBD2 (5 bases each). The germline CDR1 and CDR2 sequences are SNHLY and FYNNEI. Trimming took 7 bases from V and 4 from J, leaving 17 bases between them. This CDR3 has 15 amino acids. The CDR3 region has the DNA TGTGCCAGCACCGGCGCCCGGGGCGGGTACAATGAGCAGTTCTTC. As protein: CASTGARGGYNEQFF.

V and J are TRBV4-1 and TRBJ2-7; 8 bases line up with TRBD1. Trimming cost V 6 bases and J 1 base; bases outside gene matches: 5. The CDR3 extends over 14 amino acids. CDR1 MGHRA and CDR2 YSYEKL come from the germline V gene. For the CDR3, the DNA is TGCGCCAGCAGTCGGACAGGGAATTCCTACGAGCAGTACTTC. Translation gives CASSRTGNSYEQYF.

The V call is TRBV7-9, the J call TRBJ2-3, with D possibly matching TRBD2 (7 bases). V dropped 5 bases and J dropped 1 base, with 19 bases sitting between them. This CDR3 is built from 17 residues. Per germline, CDR1 SEHNR and CDR2 FQNEAQ (reference sequence). The CDR3 region is CASSPGETGGGTDTQYF. The CDR3 DNA reads TGTGCCAGCAGCCCAGGGGAGACGGGAGGTGGCACAGATACGCAGTATTTT.